The T cell receptor (beta chain) under discussion was sequenced for a study of blood T cells in healthy people across ages. PBMCs numbering at least 7 million were isolated per sample. Then a second PCR, running roughly 7 to 11 cycles, was carried out with a sample-barcoded 5' primer and a J-beta primer mix. Samples each returned at least 3 million CDR3-containing paired-end reads. TCRdb ran MiXCR on the 5' RACE reads and lists one entry per CDR3 protein. The sample records about a million distinct CDR3 sequences, around 46% being singletons. This CDR3 has 14 amino acids. Trimming removed 0 bases at V and 4 bases at J, with 10 bases between. The germline gives CDR1 GTSNPN, CDR2 SVGIG (reference sequence).

This TCR came from a man aged 30-40 years in good health. The sample consisted of blood. The chain has TRBV30 and TRBJ1-5; D is unclear. CDR3 sequence: CAWSVGLLNQPQHF. The CDR3 bases are TGTGCCTGGAGTGTAGGGCTGTTGAATCAGCCCCAGCATTTT.